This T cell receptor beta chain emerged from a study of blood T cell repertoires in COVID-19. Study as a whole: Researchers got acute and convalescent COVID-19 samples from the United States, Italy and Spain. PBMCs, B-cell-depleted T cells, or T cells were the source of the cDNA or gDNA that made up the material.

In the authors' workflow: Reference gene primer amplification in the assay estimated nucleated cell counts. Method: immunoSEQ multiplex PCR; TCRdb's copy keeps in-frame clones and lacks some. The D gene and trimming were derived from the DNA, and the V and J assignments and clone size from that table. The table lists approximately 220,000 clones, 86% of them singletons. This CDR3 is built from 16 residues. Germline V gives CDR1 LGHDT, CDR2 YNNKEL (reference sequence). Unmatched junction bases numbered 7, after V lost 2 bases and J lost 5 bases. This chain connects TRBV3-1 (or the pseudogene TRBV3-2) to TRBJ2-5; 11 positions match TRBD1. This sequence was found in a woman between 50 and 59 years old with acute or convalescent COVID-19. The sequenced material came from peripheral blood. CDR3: CASSQSGTGGWETQYF. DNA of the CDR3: TGTGCCAGCAGCCAAAGTGGGACAGGGGGGTGGGAGACCCAGTACTTC.